This TCR beta chain comes out of a study of shared clonotypes between healthy human individuals. The run depth of the assay was deep. Repertoires were generated with immunoSEQ multiplex PCR, while TCRdb's copy carries only in-frame clones and drops some. The sample includes some 1,900,000 clones, around 96% of them seen just once. Naive-designated CD8 cells lacked CD45RO, were positively enriched for CCR7, and omitted terminally differentiated effector memory CD45RA+ cells. This CDR3 spans 15 amino acids. The V and J ends lost 3 bases and 4 bases respectively, with 16 bases between them. Germline V CDR1 and CDR2: SGHAT, FQNNGV.

This clonotype was sampled from a man between 18 and 29 years old in good health. The sample taken for sequencing was naive CD8+ T cells sorted from blood. The chain joins TRBV11-2 to TRBJ2-7, with D possibly matching TRBD1 (5 bases). Here the CDR3 reads CASSFERGIVYEQYF. The DNA of the CDR3 is TGTGCCAGCAGCTTTGAAAGGGGAATTGTTTACGAGCAGTACTTC.